A single sample gave rise to the 27 T cell receptor beta chains below, sequenced in a study of T cell responses to AZD1222 COVID-19 vaccine. Sequencing used immunoSEQ multiplex PCR; TCRdb keeps in-frame clones, though not all of them. Of approximately 140,000 clones in the sample, 75% to 95% are singletons; the top ten hold approximately 2%. The starting material was peripheral blood, obtained 28 days after the second AZD1222 dose. Receptors were obtained from an adult who received the AZD1222 COVID-19 vaccine.

The chain is built from TRBV10-2 and TRBJ2-2, with 8 bases matching TRBD2. With V trimmed by 3 bases and J by 7 bases, 10 bases remained unmatched. The length of the CDR3 is 16 residues. The V gene's germline CDR1 is WSHSY and CDR2 SAAADI. The CDR3 loop is CASSDHGGRRDGELFF. The CDR3 DNA follows: TGCGCCAGCAGTGACCACGGCGGGAGGAGGGACGGGGAGCTGTTTTTT.

This chain joins TRBV29-1 and TRBJ1-2; D is unresolved. The CDR3 consists of 14 residues. The V end lost 5 bases, the J end lost 4 bases, and 17 bases lay between the germline ends. The germline V gene encodes CDR1 SQVTM and CDR2 ANQGSEA. The CDR3 DNA reads as TGCAGCGTTAAGTCACCGATCCCTCCCTATGGCTACACCTTC. Its translation is CSVKSPIPPYGYTF.

The chain is built from TRBV5-6 and TRBJ1-4; D not resolved. This CDR3 has 16 residues. V lost 2 bases to trimming and J lost 2 bases, with 13 bases between them. The germline gives CDR1 SGHDT, CDR2 YYEEEE. The CDR3 DNA is TGTGCCAGCAGCTTCGGATCCCCGGGGACTAATGAAAAACTGTTTTTT. Residues: CASSFGSPGTNEKLFF.

This rearrangement joins TRBV27 to TRBJ2-1; the D gene is possibly TRBD1 (6 bases). In germline, CDR1 is MNHEY, CDR2 SMNVEV (reference sequence). V lost 2 bases and J lost 4, with 12 bases in between. The CDR3 totals 15 residues. DNA for the CDR3: TGTGCCAGCAGTTTAGTAGGGGACAAATACAATGAGCAGTTCTTC. This translates into CASSLVGDKYNEQFF.

The V and J genes are TRBV7-2 and TRBJ2-1; 8 bases line up with TRBD2. The CDR3 length is 15 residues. Unmatched junction bases numbered 6, after V lost 2 bases and J lost 6 bases. Germline assignment: CDR1 SGHTA and CDR2 FQGNSA. In DNA, the CDR3 is TGTGCCAGCAGCTTATGGGAACTAGCGGCCAATGAGCAGTTCTTC. Translation gives CASSLWELAANEQFF.

This chain links TRBV5-6 with TRBJ2-7; D is undetermined. Germline CDR1 is SGHDT and CDR2 is YYEEEE. Trimming left V 0 bases short and J 0 bases short, with 13 bases between. The CDR3 loop spans 16 amino acids. The CDR3 nucleotides are TGTGCCAGCAGCTTGGCCCCGACAATTAGCTCCTACGAGCAGTACGTC. Residues: CASSLAPTISSYEQYV.

This chain links TRBV10-3 with TRBJ1-1; tentatively, D is TRBD1 (5 bases). The CDR3 runs 13 residues. Germline V CDR1 and CDR2: ENHRY, SYGVKD. V dropped 7 bases and J dropped 3 bases, with 12 bases sitting between them. Here the CDR3 reads CAIKQGRDTEAFF. CDR3 coding DNA: TGTGCCATCAAGCAGGGACGAGACACTGAAGCTTTCTTT.

This chain links TRBV5-6 with TRBJ1-1; possible D gene TRBD1, 5 bases. Germline loops: CDR1 SGHDT, CDR2 YYEEEE. CDR3 size: 13 residues. The V end lost 3 bases, the J end lost 3 bases, and 9 bases lay between the germline ends. CDR3 loop: CASSSIGDTEAFF. CDR3 nucleotide sequence: TGTGCCAGCAGCTCGATAGGGGACACTGAAGCTTTCTTT.

This chain connects TRBV24-1 to TRBJ1-2; D remains ambiguous. The germline CDR1 and CDR2 sequences are KGHDR and SFDVKD. Trimming stripped 4 bases from V and 7 bases from J, with 15 bases between. The CDR3 totals 14 residues. The CDR3 DNA sequence: TGTGCCACCAGTGAGTTGTCCGGATTCGGTGGCTACACCTTC. Residues: CATSELSGFGGYTF.

This rearrangement joins TRBV19 to TRBJ1-1; the match to TRBD1 covers 8 bases. This CDR3 region has 15 residues. From germline, CDR1 is LNHDA and CDR2 SQIVND (reference sequence). V dropped 3 bases and J dropped 1; count of bases not matched to a gene: 4. The CDR3 coding sequence is TGTGCCAGTAGTATTCAGGGGGCCCCGAACACTGAAGCTTTCTTT. As protein: CASSIQGAPNTEAFF.

This rearrangement joins TRBV6-5 to TRBJ2-7, with D possibly matching TRBD1 (5 bases). V was shortened by 6 bases and J by 3 bases, with 12 bases between the two germline ends. CDR1 is MNHEY, CDR2 SVGAGI, per germline. The CDR3 sequence is 13 residues long. The CDR3 DNA is TGTGCCAGCAGGTTTGCGACAGACTACGAGCAGTACGTC. Amino acids: CASRFATDYEQYV.

The chain uses TRBV4-1 and TRBJ2-2, with TRBD2 matching 16 bases. Germline V lookup: CDR1 MGHRA, CDR2 YSYEKL. Trimming took 3 bases from V and 5 from J; bases not matched to a gene: 9. This CDR3 is 19 amino acids long. CDR3 amino acids: CASSHARGLAGGRTGELFF. For the CDR3, the DNA is TGCGCCAGCAGCCACGCCCGGGGACTAGCGGGGGGGCGGACCGGGGAGCTGTTTTTT.

The rearrangement links TRBV9 to TRBJ1-2; D gene uncertain. The CDR3 extends over 13 amino acids. CDR1 is SGDLS, CDR2 YYNGEE, per germline. Trimming removed 0 bases at V and 0 bases at J, with 3 bases between. CDR3 bases: TGTGCCAGCAGCGTAGGGACTAACTATGGCTACACCTTC. Translated, it gives CASSVGTNYGYTF.

The chain joins TRBV12-5 to TRBJ2-3; D is possibly TRBD1 (8 bases). Between the trimmed V and J ends, which lost 5 bases and 0 bases, there was a span of 15 bases. The CDR3 runs to 16 residues. The germline gives CDR1 LGHNT, CDR2 FRNRAP. CDR3 sequence (DNA): TGTGCTAGTGGTACAACAGGGGGGGCTAGCACAGATACGCAGTATTTT. Amino acid sequence: CASGTTGGASTDTQYF.

The CDR3 DNA sequence: TGTGCCAGCAGCCAAGCTAGGGGCGCAGATACGCAGTATTTT. Amino acids: CASSQARGADTQYF. V is TRBV3-1 (or the pseudogene TRBV3-2) and J is TRBJ2-3; D perhaps matches TRBD1 (5 bases). The CDR3 contains 14 residues. V was trimmed by 1 base and J by 4 bases, leaving 9 bases between them. Germline-derived CDR1 and CDR2 are LGHDT and YNNKEL (reference sequence).

The chain employs TRBV7-9 and TRBJ2-7; 8 nucleotides agree with TRBD1. CDR3 size: 14 residues. V shed 4 bases and J 5 bases; nucleotides not matched to a gene: 7. Germline V lookup: CDR1 SEHNR, CDR2 FQNEAQ (reference sequence). CDR3 protein: CASSYWTGNHEQYF. The CDR3 DNA reads TGTGCCAGCAGCTACTGGACAGGGAACCACGAGCAGTACTTC.

V usage is TRBV7-8 and J usage is TRBJ2-1, with 11 bases aligning to TRBD2. The J segment lost 4 bases and the V segment lost 5 bases, leaving 4 bases of the junction unmatched. The CDR3 covers 15 residues. Germline CDR1 reads SGHVS; CDR2 reads FQNEAQ. The CDR3 sequence: CASSLGTSGYNEQFF. CDR3 sequence (DNA): TGTGCCAGCAGCCTGGGGACTAGCGGATACAATGAGCAGTTCTTC.

On this clone: The junction shows a germline mismatch at one end, possibly a read error. This rearrangement joins TRBV5-1 to TRBJ2-7; D remains ambiguous. In germline, CDR1 is SGHRS, CDR2 YFSETQ. The CDR3 spans 12 residues. CDR3 sequence (DNA): TGCGCCAGCAGCCAACCCTCCTTCGAGCAGTACTTC. Translation: CASSQPSFEQYF.

The J gene is TRBJ1-3, the V gene TRBV13; maybe TRBD1 (6 bases). CDR1 and CDR2 from the germline V gene are PRHDT and FYEKMQ (reference sequence). Trimming took off 2 bases at V and 3 bases at J, with 14 bases between the two ends. The CDR3 is 16 residues long. DNA for the CDR3: TGTGCCAGCAGCTTAAGGGGGGCGGCAGTTGGAAACACCATATATTTT. Amino acids: CASSLRGAAVGNTIYF. Filled out from reference TRBV13 and TRBJ1-3, the complete variable domain reads AAGVIQSPRHLIKEKRETATLKCYPIPRHDTVYWYQQGPGQDPQFLISFYEKMQSDKGSIPDRFSAQQFSDYHSELNMSSLELGDSALYFCASSLRGAAVGNTIYFGEGSWLTVV.

The V call is TRBV7-8, the J call TRBJ1-5, with D tentatively TRBD1 (6 bases). Per the germline V gene, CDR1 is SGHVS and CDR2 is FQNEAQ. V dropped 5 bases and J dropped 4 bases, with 21 bases sitting between them. The CDR3 covers 17 residues. CDR3 DNA sequence: TGTGCCAGCAGCCCAGGCGGGGGGCCCTTGTGGAATCAGCCCCAGCATTTT. It yields the protein CASSPGGGPLWNQPQHF.

The V and J genes are TRBV19 and TRBJ1-2; possible D gene TRBD1, 5 bases. Trimming removed 4 bases from V and 2 bases from J, with 14 bases in between. Germline V CDR1 and CDR2: LNHDA, SQIVND (reference sequence). The CDR3 has 15 amino acids. As DNA, the CDR3 is TGTGCCAGTAGTAAGCGAGACGGGGGAAACTATGGCTACACCTTC. It translates to CASSKRDGGNYGYTF.

The CDR3, as DNA: TGTGCCAGCAGCTTAGAAGGGACGCCCGAAAAACTGTTTTTT. Its protein is CASSLEGTPEKLFF. V is TRBV11-3 and J is TRBJ1-4; a weak D match, TRBD1 (5 bases). The V gene's germline CDR1 is SGHNT and CDR2 YENEEA. V was cut by 0 bases and J by 8 bases, with 10 bases left in between. There are 14 residues in the CDR3. Full variable domain (missing parts from reference TRBV11-3 and TRBJ1-4): EAGVVQSPRYKIIEKKQPVAFWCNPISGHNTLYWYLQNLGQGPELLIRYENEEAVDDSQLPKDRFSAERLKGVDSTLKIQPAELGDSAVYLCASSLEGTPEKLFFGSGTQLSVL.

The chain uses TRBV11-2 and TRBJ2-5, with 8 bases lining up with TRBD2. CDR1 and CDR2 from the germline V gene are SGHAT and FQNNGV. The CDR3 length is 17 residues. V shed 6 bases, J shed 2 bases, and the junction held 14 bases outside the gene matches. CDR3: CASRGTGGGLGQETQYF. Here the CDR3 DNA reads TGTGCCAGCAGGGGGACTGGCGGGGGGTTAGGACAAGAGACCCAGTACTTC. Looking up the rest from reference TRBV11-2 and TRBJ2-5 gives the full variable domain: EAGVAQSPRYKIIEKRQSVAFWCNPISGHATLYWYQQILGQGPKLLIQFQNNGVVDDSQLPKDRFSAERLKGVDSTLKIQPAKLEDSAVYLCASRGTGGGLGQETQYFGPGTRLLVL.

V and J are TRBV6-4 and TRBJ1-6; TRBD1 agrees at 8 bases. Germline V gives CDR1 MRHNA, CDR2 SNTAGT. This CDR3 has 14 residues. V lost 6 bases and J lost 13; bases outside the gene matches: 11. DNA for the CDR3: TGTGCCAGCAGCCTTGGTGGGACAGGCTCTCCCCTCCACTTT. Its protein is CASSLGGTGSPLHF.

The CDR3 spells CASRPTSQRREQFF. The CDR3, as DNA: TGTGCCAGCAGGCCTACAAGCCAGAGGCGTGAGCAGTTCTTC. The V gene is TRBV6-5, the J gene TRBJ2-1; D not resolved. V shed 6 bases and J shed 9 bases, with 18 bases lying between them. Germline V gene data show CDR1 as MNHEY and CDR2 as SVGAGI. The CDR3 totals 14 residues.

CDR3 protein: CASSVQVAGEGANTGELFF. Written as DNA, the CDR3 is TGTGCCAGCAGCGTACAGGTAGCGGGAGAAGGAGCGAACACCGGGGAGCTGTTTTTT. V gene TRBV9 combines with J gene TRBJ2-2; TRBD2 matches 9 bases. The CDR3 runs to 19 residues. Germline CDR1 reads SGDLS; CDR2 reads YYNGEE. After removal of 1 base from V and 0 bases from J, the junction contained 10 bases not matched to a gene.

This chain uses TRBV5-1 with TRBJ1-2, with D unresolved. CDR3 length equals 15 residues. The ends were cut back, 0 bases at V and 2 bases at J, with 11 bases in the middle. From germline, CDR1 is SGHRS and CDR2 YFSETQ. CDR3 in amino acids: CASSLGGGTNYGYTF. CDR3 in DNA: TGCGCCAGCAGCTTGGGGGGAGGAACGAACTATGGCTACACCTTC.